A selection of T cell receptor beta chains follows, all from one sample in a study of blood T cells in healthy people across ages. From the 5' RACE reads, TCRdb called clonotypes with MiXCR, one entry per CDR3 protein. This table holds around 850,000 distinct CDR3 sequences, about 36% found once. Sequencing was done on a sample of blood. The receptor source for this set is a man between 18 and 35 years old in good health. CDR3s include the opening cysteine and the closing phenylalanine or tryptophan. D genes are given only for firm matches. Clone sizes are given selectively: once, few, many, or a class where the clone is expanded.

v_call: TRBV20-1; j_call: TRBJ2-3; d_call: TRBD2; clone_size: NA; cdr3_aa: CSARAGGYLSTDTQYF; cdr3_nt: TGCAGTGCTAGGGCGGGGGGGTACTTAAGCACGGATACGCAGTATTTT
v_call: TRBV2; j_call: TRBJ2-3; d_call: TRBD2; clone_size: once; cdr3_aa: CASSAWTSEGTDTQYF; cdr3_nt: TGTGCCAGCAGTGCCTGGACTAGCGAGGGGACAGATACGCAGTATTTT
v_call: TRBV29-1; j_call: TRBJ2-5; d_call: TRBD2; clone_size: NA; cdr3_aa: CSVAGSGGAGETQYF; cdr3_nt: TGCAGCGTTGCGGGTAGCGGGGGGGCCGGGGAGACCCAGTACTTC
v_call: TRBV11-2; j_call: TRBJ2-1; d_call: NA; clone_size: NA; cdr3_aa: CASTDGPNRDQFF; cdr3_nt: TGTGCCAGCACTGACGGGCCTAATAGGGATCAGTTCTTC
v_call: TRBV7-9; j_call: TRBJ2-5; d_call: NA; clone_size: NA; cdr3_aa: CASSLPLETQYF; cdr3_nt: TGTGCCAGCAGCCTCCCCCTGGAGACCCAGTACTTC
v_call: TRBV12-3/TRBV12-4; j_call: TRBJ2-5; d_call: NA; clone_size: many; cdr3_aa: CASSLSHFQETQYF; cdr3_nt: TGTGCCAGCAGTTTGTCCCACTTTCAAGAGACCCAGTACTTC
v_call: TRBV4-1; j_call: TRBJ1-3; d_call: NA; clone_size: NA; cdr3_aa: CASSQHRGRGNTIYF; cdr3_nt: TGCGCCAGCAGCCAACACCGGGGACGGGGAAACACCATATATTTT
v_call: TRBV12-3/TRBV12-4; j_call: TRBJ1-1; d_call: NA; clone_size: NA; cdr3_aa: CASSPTAGTFEAFF; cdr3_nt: TGTGCCAGCAGTCCGACAGCAGGAACCTTTGAAGCTTTCTTT
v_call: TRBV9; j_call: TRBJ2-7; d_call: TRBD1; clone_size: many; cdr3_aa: CASSGPQGADEQYF; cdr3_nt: TGTGCCAGCAGCGGTCCACAGGGGGCGGACGAGCAGTACTTC
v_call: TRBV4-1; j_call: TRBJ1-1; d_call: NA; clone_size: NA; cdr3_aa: CASSQKGLNSNTEAFF; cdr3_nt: TGCGCCAGCAGCCAAAAGGGGTTGAACTCGAACACTGAAGCTTTCTTT
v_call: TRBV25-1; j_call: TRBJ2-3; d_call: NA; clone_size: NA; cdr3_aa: CASSDWRGGGDTQYF; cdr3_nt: TGTGCCAGCAGTGATTGGCGGGGAGGCGGAGATACGCAGTATTTT
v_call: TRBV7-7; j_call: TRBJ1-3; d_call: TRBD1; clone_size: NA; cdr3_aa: CASSLASRFRTGGNTIYF; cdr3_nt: TGTGCCAGCAGCTTAGCTTCGCGATTCCGGACAGGTGGAAACACCATATATTTT
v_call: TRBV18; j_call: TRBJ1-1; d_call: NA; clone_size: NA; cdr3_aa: CASSPSPAEAFF; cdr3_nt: TGTGCCAGCTCACCGAGTCCGGCTGAAGCTTTCTTT
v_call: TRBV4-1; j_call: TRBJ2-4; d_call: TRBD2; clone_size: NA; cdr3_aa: CASSHAGENIQYF; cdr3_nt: TGCGCCAGCAGCCACGCGGGAGAGAACATTCAGTACTTC
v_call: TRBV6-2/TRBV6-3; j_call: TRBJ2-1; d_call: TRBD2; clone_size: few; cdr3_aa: CASSYSAGGIDNEQFF; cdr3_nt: TGTGCCAGCAGTTACTCGGCGGGGGGGATCGACAATGAGCAGTTCTTC
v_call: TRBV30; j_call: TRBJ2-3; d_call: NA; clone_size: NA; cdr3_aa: CAWSVLFGDTQYF; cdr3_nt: TGTGCCTGGAGTGTACTATTCGGAGATACGCAGTATTTT
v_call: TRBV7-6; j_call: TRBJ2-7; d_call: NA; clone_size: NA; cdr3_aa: CASSLDTWGEQYF; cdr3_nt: TGTGCCAGCAGCTTAGACACGTGGGGCGAGCAGTACTTC
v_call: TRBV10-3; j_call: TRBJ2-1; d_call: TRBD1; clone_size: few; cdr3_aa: CAISPQGAASNEQFF; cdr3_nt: TGTGCCATCAGTCCGCAGGGGGCGGCCTCGAATGAGCAGTTCTTC
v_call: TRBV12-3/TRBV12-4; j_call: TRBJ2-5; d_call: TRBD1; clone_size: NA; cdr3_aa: CASSVGTGGEETQYF; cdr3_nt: TGTGCCAGCAGTGTGGGGACAGGGGGCGAAGAGACCCAGTACTTC
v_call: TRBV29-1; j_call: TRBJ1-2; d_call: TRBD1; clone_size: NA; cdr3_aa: CSVGGQGKGYTF; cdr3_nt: TGCAGCGTGGGTGGACAGGGGAAAGGCTACACCTTC
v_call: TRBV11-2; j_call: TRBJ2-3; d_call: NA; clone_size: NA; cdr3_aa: CASSLNQRGPDTQYF; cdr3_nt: TGTGCCAGCAGCTTGAATCAGCGCGGCCCAGATACGCAGTATTTT
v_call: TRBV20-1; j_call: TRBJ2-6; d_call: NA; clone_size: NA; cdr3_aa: CSARDSGGKVLTF; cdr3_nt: TGCAGTGCTAGAGATTCTGGGGGGAAGGTCCTGACTTTC
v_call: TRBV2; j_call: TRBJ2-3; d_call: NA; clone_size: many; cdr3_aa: CASSLTRDTQYF; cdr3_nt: TGTGCCAGCAGTTTGACTCGAGATACGCAGTATTTT
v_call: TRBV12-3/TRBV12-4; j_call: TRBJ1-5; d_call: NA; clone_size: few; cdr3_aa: CASRQDTNQPQHF; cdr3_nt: TGTGCCAGCAGGCAGGACACCAATCAGCCCCAGCATTTT
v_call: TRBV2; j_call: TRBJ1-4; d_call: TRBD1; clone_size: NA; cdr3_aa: CASSSDRSANEKLFF; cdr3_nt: TGTGCCAGCAGTTCGGACAGGTCGGCGAATGAAAAACTGTTTTTT
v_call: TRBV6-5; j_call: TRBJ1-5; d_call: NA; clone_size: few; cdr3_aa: CASSAAPHQPQHF; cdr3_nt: TGTGCCAGCAGCGCAGCGCCACATCAGCCCCAGCATTTT
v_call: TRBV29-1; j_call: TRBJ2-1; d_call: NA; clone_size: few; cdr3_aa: CSVGKTGSNQETQFF; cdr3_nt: TGCAGCGTCGGAAAAACTGGCAGCAACCAAGAGACCCAGTTCTTC
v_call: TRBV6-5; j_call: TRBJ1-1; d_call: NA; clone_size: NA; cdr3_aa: CASTSGTEAFF; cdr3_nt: TGTGCCAGCACCTCGGGAACTGAAGCTTTCTTT
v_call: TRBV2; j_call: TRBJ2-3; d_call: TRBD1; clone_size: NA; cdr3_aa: CARQQGNSTDTQYF; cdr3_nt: TGTGCCCGACAACAGGGGAATAGCACAGATACGCAGTATTTT
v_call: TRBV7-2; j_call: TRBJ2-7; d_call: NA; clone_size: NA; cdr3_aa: CASSFRDLSYNEQYF; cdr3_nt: TGTGCCAGCAGCTTCCGGGACCTCTCCTACAATGAGCAGTACTTC
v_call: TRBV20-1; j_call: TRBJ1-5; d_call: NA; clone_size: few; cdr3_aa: CSAYSGGAGMDQPQHF; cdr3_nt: TGCAGTGCTTACTCCGGGGGGGCTGGAATGGATCAGCCCCAGCATTTT